The sequence of this T cell receptor (beta chain) was determined in a study of T cell changes during pregnancy in multiple sclerosis (dated by TCRdb to between 2018 and 2021). At the level of the whole study: In women with multiple sclerosis, the researchers looked at how the T cell repertoire shifted as pregnancy progressed.

The germline V gene provides CDR1 SGHDT and CDR2 YYEEEE. From its cysteine to its phenylalanine, the CDR3 spans 14 amino acids. Just the 42-base CDR3 DNA is kept, in frame starting at base 1. V is pared back by 2 bases and J by 5 bases, with 14 bases lying between the germline termini. With regard to this clone: Its binding antigen is unknown. No per-base quality is available; no much larger clone lies one base away.

Libraries were made using the immunoSEQ multiplex PCR assay. Sourced from immuneACCESS, this table was stored by TCRdb with only in-frame sequences that have V and J called. A share of the clones is absent; for the studies checked, an unresolved V gene accounts for under half, and the remainder has no known explanation. The sample table holds about 40,000 clones, of which 92% were seen once. The leading ten clones occupy under 15% of the sample. The material was CD8+ T cells from peripheral blood mononuclear cells, obtained in the first trimester of pregnancy. This sequence was found in a female donor with multiple sclerosis, enrolled in a pregnancy study. The V gene is TRBV5-6 and the J gene is TRBJ2-7; the D gene is possibly TRBD2, with 6 bases matching. The nucleotide sequence reads as follows: TGTGCCAGCAGCTTCGGGTCGGAGGGTGACGAGCAGTACTTC. The resulting protein is CASSFGSEGDEQYF.